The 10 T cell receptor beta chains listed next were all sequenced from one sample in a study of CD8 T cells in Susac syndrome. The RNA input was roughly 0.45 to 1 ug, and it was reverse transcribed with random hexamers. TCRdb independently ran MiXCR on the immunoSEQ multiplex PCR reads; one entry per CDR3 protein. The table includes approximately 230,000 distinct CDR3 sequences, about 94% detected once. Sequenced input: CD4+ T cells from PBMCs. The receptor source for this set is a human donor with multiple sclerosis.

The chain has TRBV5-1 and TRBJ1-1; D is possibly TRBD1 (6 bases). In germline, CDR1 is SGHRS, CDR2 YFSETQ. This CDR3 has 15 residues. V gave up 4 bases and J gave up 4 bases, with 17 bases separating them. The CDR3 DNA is TGCGCCAGCAGCCTGTTGACAGGTCGGGTCACTGAAGCTTTCTTT. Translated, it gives CASSLLTGRVTEAFF.

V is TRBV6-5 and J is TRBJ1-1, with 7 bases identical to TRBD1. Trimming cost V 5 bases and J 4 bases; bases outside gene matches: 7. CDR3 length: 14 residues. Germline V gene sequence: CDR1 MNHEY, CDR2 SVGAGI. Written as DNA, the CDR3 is TGTGCCAGCAGTGCTAACAGGGGTGGCACTGAAGCTTTCTTT. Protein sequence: CASSANRGGTEAFF.

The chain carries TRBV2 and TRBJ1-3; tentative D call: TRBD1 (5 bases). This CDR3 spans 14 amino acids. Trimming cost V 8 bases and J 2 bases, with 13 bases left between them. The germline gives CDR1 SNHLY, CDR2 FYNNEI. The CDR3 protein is CASAGTLTGNTIYF. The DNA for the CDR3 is TGTGCCAGCGCCGGGACCTTAACTGGAAACACCATATATTTT.

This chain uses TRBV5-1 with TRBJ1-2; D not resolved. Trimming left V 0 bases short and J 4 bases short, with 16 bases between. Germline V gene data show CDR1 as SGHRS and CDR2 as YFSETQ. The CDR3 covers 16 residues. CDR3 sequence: CASSLEPGRSVYGYTF. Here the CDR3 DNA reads TGCGCCAGCAGCTTGGAGCCAGGACGATCGGTCTATGGCTACACCTTC.

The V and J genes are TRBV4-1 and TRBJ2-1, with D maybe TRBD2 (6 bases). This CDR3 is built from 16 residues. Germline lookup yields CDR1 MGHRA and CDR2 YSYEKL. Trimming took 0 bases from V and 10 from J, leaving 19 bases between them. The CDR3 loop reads CASSQEQRRGLGEQFF. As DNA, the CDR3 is TGCGCCAGCAGCCAAGAACAACGGCGGGGTTTGGGGGAGCAGTTCTTC.

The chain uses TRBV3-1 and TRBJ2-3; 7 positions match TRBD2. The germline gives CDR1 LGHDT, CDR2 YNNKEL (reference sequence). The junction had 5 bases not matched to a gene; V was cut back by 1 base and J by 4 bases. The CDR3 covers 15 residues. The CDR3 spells CASSQGTSNADTQYF. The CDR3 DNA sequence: TGTGCCAGCAGCCAAGGGACTAGTAATGCAGATACGCAGTATTTT.

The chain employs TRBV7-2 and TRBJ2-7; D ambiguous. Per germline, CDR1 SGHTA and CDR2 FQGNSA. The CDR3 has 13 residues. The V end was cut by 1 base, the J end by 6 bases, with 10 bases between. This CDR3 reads CASSLGWTGEQYV. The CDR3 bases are TGTGCCAGCAGCTTAGGCTGGACGGGCGAGCAGTACGTC.

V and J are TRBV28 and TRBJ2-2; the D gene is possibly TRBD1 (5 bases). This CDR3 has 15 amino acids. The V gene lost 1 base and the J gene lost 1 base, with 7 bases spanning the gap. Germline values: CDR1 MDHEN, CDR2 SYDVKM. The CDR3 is CASSLSRVNTGELFF. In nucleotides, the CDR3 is TGTGCCAGCAGTTTATCCAGGGTGAACACCGGGGAGCTGTTTTTT. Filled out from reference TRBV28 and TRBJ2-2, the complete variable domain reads DVKVTQSSRYLVKRTGEKVFLECVQDMDHENMFWYRQDPGLGLRLIYFSYDVKMKEKGDIPEGYSVSREKKERFSLILESASTNQTSMYLCASSLSRVNTGELFFGEGSRLTVL.

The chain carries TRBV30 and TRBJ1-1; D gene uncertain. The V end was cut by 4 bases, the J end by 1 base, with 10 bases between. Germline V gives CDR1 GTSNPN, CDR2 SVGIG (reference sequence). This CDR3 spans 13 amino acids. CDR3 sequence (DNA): TGTGCCTGGACGCTTATCGCGAACACTGAAGCTTTCTTT. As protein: CAWTLIANTEAFF.

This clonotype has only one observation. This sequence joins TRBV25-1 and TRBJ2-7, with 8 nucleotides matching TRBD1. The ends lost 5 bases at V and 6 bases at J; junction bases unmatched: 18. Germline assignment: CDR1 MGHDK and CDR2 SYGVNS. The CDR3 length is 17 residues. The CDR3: CASSTSGGQDPFGEQYF. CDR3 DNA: TGTGCCAGCAGTACCTCCGGGGGACAGGATCCTTTCGGCGAGCAGTACTTC.